This TCR beta chain is drawn from a study of shared clonotypes between healthy human individuals. Deep-level running was used for the assay. Method: immunoSEQ multiplex PCR; TCRdb's copy keeps in-frame clones and lacks some. The data show over 2 million clones, with 85% to 95% seen just once and 0.1% to 0.15% held by the top ten. Study results and caveats: Enrolling few donors narrowed the genetic and exposure-history diversity that was represented.

Regarding this clone: Its target is not known.

The CDR3 is 13 residues long. V lost 2 bases, J lost 8 bases, and 10 bases lay in between. Germline V gives CDR1 MDHEN, CDR2 SYDVKM. The sequence was collected from a man between 18 and 35 years old in good health. The sample taken for sequencing was naive CD4+ T cells sorted from blood. Subset meaning: CD45RA+ positively selected. The genes are TRBV28 and TRBJ2-1; D gene ambiguous. CDR3 nucleotides: TGTGCCAGCAGTTTAAGGGCTATAGATGAGCAGTTCTTC. Its protein product is CASSLRAIDEQFF. Looking up the rest from reference TRBV28 and TRBJ2-1 gives the full variable domain: DVKVTQSSRYLVKRTGEKVFLECVQDMDHENMFWYRQDPGLGLRLIYFSYDVKMKEKGDIPEGYSVSREKKERFSLILESASTNQTSMYLCASSLRAIDEQFFGPGTRLTVL.